The T cell receptor beta chain under discussion was sequenced for a study of graft-versus-host responses after intestinal transplantation. The trim removed 3 bases at V and 7 bases at J, leaving 4 bases unmatched. The CDR3 extends over 13 amino acids. Germline lookup yields CDR1 SGHDT and CDR2 YYEEEE. Assay: immunoSEQ multiplex PCR; the TCRdb copy retains only in-frame clones and omits some. The data contain roughly 120,000 clones, 90% to 95% of them seen just once; the ten biggest clones take up over 2.5%. Remarks on this clone: Its matching antigen is unknown.

Overall study results and limits: The marrow of recipients harbored GvH clones, and ileum or blood showed some of them first. With peak circulating GvH clone levels came an association with early post-transplant HvG declines.

This TCR was recovered from a human donor who received an intestinal transplant. The chain uses TRBV5-6 and TRBJ2-7, with 10 bases identical to TRBD1. The material was unstimulated CD8+ T cells sorted from spleen or lymph node cells, obtained before intestinal transplant. Here the CDR3 reads CASSSWTGGEQYF. CDR3 bases: TGTGCCAGCAGCTCCTGGACAGGGGGTGAGCAGTACTTC. Full variable domain (remainder filled in from reference TRBV5-6 and TRBJ2-7): DAGVTQSPTHLIKTRGQQVTLRCSPKSGHDTVSWYQQALGQGPQFIFQYYEEEERQRGNFPDRFSGHQFPNYSSELNVNALLLGDSALYLCASSSWTGGEQYFGPGTRLTVT.